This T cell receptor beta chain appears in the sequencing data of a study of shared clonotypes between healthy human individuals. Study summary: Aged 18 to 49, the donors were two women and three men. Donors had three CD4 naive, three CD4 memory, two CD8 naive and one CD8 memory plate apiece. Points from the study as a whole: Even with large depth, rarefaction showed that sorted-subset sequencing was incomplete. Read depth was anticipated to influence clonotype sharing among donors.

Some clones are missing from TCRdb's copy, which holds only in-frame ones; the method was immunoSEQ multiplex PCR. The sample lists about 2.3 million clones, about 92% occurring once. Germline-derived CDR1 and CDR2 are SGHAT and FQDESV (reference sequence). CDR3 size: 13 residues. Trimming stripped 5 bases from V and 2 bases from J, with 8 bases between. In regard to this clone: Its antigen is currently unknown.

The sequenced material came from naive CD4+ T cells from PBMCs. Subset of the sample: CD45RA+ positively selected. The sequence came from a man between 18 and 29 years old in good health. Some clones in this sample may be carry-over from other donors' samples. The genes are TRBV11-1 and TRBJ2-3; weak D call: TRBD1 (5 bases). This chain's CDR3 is CASSPRATDTQYF. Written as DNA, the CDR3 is TGTGCCAGCAGCCCCAGGGCCACAGATACGCAGTATTTT.